This TCR beta chain was profiled in a study of spatial heterogeneity in lung cancer. Overall study context: Raw sequencing reads included, on average, more than 9.5 appearances of each unique TCR and UMI combination. Notes on the study in general: In tumors, expanded intratumoral alpha and beta TCR counts tracked mutation counts.

The germline V gene has CDR1 DFQATT and CDR2 SNEGSKA (reference sequence). The CDR3 is 12 amino acids. Deletions cut 0 bases from V and 4 bases from J, with 3 bases between. A note on this clonotype: Its antigen is not known.

Every cDNA TCR molecule received its own unique molecular identifier. TCRdb analysed the 5' RACE reads with MiXCR anew, one entry per CDR3 protein. The repertoire has thousands of distinct CDR3 sequences, 2.5% to 4% of them found once; the top ten carry about 15%. Indicated time point: sample taken at primary tumor resection. Tumor, nontumor lung or frozen PBMC supplied whole RNA, sequenced without sorting. This chain links TRBV20-1 with TRBJ2-2, with D unresolved. The sequencing used lung tumor tissue, collected at surgery. The TCR sequence derives from a male donor with early-stage non-small cell lung cancer. CDR3 amino acids: CSARDVTGELFF. CDR3 nucleotides: TGCAGTGCTAGAGATGTCACCGGGGAGCTGTTTTTT.